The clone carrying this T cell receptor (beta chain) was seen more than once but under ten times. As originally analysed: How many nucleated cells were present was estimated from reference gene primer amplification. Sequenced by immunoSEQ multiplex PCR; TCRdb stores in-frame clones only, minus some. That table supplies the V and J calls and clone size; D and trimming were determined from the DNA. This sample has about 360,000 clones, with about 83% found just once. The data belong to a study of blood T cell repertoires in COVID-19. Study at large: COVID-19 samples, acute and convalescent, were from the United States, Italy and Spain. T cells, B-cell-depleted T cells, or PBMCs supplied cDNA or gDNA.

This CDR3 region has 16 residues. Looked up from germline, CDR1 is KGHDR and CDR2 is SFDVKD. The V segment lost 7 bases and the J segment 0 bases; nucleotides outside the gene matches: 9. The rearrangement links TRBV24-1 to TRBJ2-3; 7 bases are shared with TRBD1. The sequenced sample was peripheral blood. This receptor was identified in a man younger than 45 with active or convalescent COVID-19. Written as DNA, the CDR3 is TGTGCCACCAGCGGACAGGCCCTAGGAAGCACAGATACGCAGTATTTT. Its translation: CATSGQALGSTDTQYF.